This T cell receptor (beta chain) was observed in a study of cytotoxic CD8 clonotypes in ibrutinib-treated CLL. Study-level results: Higher circulating CD8+ T-cell counts strongly accompanied higher baseline clonality, above age-matched healthy donors.

TCRdb keeps only in-frame clones here, not all; method: immunoSEQ multiplex PCR. Among more than 300,000 clones, roughly 80% were seen once, and the ten largest hold about 6.3%. J was trimmed by 4 bases and V by 4 bases; bases with no gene match: 7. Germline-derived CDR1 and CDR2 are SGHDT and YYEEEE. The CDR3 runs 15 residues. About this clone: Antigen unknown.

This chain uses TRBV5-6 with TRBJ1-5; 8 bases are shared with TRBD1. This sample comprised PBMCs, obtained before ibrutinib treatment. This clonotype originated in a human donor with chronic lymphocytic leukemia. The CDR3 region has the DNA TGTGCCAGCAGCAAGGGACAGGCTCTTAATCAGCCCCAGCATTTT. Translation gives CASSKGQALNQPQHF.